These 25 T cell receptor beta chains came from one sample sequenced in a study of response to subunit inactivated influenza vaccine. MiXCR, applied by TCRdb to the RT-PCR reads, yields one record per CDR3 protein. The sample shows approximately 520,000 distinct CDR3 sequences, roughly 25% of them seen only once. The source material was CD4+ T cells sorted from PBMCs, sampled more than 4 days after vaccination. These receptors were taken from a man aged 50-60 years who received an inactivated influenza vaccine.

The CDR3 nucleotides are TGTGCCAGCAGTTCTTCCTACAGGGGGCGGAGGGAGACCCAGTACTTC. Its protein is CASSSSYRGRRETQYF. This sequence joins TRBV28 and TRBJ2-5, with TRBD1 matching 9 bases. Losses at the gene ends were 4 bases for V and 5 bases for J; bases not matched to a gene: 11. The CDR3 spans 16 residues. Germline V gene data show CDR1 as MDHEN and CDR2 as SYDVKM.

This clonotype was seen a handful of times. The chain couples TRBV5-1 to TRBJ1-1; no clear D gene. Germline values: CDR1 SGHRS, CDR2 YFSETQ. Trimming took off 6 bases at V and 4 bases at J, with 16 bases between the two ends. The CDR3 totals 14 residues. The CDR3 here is CASNASPDSTEAFF. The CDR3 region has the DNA TGCGCCAGCAACGCAAGCCCAGATAGCACTGAAGCTTTCTTT.

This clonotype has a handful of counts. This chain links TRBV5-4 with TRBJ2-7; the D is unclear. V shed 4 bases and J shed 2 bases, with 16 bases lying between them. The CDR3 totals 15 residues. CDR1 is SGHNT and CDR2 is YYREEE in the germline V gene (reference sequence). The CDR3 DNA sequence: TGTGCCAGCAGCACCCCCGACCGAGCCACCTACGAGCAGTACTTC. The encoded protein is CASSTPDRATYEQYF.

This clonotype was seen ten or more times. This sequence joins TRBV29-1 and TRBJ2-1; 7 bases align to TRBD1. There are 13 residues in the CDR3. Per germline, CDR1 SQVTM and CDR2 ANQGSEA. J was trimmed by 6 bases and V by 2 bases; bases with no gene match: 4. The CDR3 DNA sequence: TGCAGCGTTGAAAAGGGGGCAAGCAATGAGCAGTTCTTC. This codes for CSVEKGASNEQFF.

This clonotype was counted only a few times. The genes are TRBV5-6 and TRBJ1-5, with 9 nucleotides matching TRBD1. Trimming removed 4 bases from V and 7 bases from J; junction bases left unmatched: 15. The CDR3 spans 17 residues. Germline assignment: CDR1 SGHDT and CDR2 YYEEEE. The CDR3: CASSLGSGTGREQPQHF. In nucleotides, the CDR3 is TGTGCCAGCAGCCTTGGATCGGGGACAGGGCGGGAACAGCCCCAGCATTTT.

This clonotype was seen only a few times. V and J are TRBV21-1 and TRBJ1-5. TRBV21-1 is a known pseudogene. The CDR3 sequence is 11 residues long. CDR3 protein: CASSKGQPQHF. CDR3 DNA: TGTGCCAGCAGCAAAGGTCAGCCCCAGCATTTT.

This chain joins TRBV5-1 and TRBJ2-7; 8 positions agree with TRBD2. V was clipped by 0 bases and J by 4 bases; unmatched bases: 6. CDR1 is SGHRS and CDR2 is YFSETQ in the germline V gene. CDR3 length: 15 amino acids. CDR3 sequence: CASSLVREGLYEQYF. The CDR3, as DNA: TGCGCCAGCAGCTTGGTCCGGGAGGGGTTATACGAGCAGTACTTC.

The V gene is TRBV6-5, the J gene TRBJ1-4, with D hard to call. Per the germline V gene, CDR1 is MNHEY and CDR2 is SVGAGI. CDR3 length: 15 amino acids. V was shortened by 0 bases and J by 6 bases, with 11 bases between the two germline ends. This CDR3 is CASSYSGPGDEKLFF. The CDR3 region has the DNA TGTGCCAGCAGTTACTCAGGACCAGGCGATGAAAAACTGTTTTTT.

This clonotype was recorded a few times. The CDR3 nucleotides are TGTGCCAGCAGGGGGACAGGGGGACTGAACACTGAAGCTTTCTTT. It yields the protein CASRGTGGLNTEAFF. The genes are TRBV2 and TRBJ1-1; TRBD1 matches 11 bases. Trimming cost V 6 bases and J 0 bases; bases outside gene matches: 3. Germline V gene data show CDR1 as SNHLY and CDR2 as FYNNEI. The length of the CDR3 is 15 residues.

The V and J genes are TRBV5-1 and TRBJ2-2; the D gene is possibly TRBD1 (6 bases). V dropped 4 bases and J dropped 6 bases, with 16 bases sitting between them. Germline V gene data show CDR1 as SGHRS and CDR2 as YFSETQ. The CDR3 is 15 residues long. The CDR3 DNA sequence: TGCGCCAGCAGCCCAGGGACAAACAGGCCCGGGGAGCTGTTTTTT. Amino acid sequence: CASSPGTNRPGELFF.

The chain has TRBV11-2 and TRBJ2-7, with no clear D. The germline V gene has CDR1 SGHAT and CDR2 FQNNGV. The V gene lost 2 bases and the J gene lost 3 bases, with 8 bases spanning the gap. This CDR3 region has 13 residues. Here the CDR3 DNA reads TGTGCCAGCAGCTTATGGGGTCGCTACGAGCAGTACTTC. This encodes CASSLWGRYEQYF.

CDR3 bases: TGTGCCAGCAGCTACCACACCTATGGCTACACCTTC. Residues: CASSYHTYGYTF. The chain links TRBV7-2 to TRBJ1-2; no clear D. CDR3 length: 12 residues. V was pared by 4 bases and J by 4 bases, with 7 bases between. Looked up from germline, CDR1 is SGHTA and CDR2 is FQGNSA.

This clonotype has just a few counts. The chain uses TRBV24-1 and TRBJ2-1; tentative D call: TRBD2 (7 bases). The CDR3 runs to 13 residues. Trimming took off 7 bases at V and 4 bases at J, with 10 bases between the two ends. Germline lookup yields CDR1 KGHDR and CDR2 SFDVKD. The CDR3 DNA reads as TGTGCCACCAGAGGGGGGGGATACAATGAGCAGTTCTTC. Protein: CATRGGGYNEQFF.

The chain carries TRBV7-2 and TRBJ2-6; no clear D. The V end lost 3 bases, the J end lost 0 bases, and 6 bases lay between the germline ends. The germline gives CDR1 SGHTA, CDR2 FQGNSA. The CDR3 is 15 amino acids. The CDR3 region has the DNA TGTGCCAGCAGCTTTTGGGGCTCTGGGGCCAACGTCCTGACTTTC. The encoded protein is CASSFWGSGANVLTF.

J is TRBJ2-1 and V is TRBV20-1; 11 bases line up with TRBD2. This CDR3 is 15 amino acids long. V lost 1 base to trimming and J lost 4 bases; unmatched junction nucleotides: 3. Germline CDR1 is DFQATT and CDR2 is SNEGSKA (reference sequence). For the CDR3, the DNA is TGCAGTGCTAGAGGGACTAGCGGGTTTTACAATGAGCAGTTCTTC. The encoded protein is CSARGTSGFYNEQFF.

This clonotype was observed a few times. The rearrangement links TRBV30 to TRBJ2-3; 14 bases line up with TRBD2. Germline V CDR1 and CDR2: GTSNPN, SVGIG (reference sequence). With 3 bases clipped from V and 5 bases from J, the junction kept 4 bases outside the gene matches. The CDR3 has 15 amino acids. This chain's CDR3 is CAWSWTSGRRDTQYF. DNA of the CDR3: TGTGCCTGGAGCTGGACTAGCGGGAGGAGAGATACGCAGTATTTT.

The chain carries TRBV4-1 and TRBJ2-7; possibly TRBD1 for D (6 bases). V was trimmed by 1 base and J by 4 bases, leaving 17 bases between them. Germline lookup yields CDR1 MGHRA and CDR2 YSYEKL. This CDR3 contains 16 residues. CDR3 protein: CASSQVPDRGDYEQYF. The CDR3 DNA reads TGCGCCAGCAGCCAAGTCCCGGACAGAGGGGATTACGAGCAGTACTTC.

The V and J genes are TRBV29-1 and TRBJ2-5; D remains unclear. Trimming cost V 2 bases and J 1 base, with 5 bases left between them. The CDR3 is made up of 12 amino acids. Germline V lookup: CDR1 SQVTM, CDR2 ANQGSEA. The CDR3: CSVEYSQETQYF. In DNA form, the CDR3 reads TGCAGCGTTGAATACAGCCAAGAGACCCAGTACTTC.

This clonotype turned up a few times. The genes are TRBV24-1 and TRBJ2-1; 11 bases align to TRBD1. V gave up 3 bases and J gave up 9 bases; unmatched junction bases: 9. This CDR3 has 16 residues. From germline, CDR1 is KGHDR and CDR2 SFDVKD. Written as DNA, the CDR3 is TGTGCCACCAGTGATCGGGCCGGACAGGGGGCTGGTGAGCAGTTCTTC. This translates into CATSDRAGQGAGEQFF.

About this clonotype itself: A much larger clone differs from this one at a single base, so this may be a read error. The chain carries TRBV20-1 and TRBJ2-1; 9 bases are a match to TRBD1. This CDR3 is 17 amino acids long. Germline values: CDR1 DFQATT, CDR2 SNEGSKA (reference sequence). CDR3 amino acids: CCANRDRDFLSYNEQFF. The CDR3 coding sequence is TGCTGTGCTAACCGGGACAGGGACTTCCTCTCCTACAATGAGCAGTTCTTC.

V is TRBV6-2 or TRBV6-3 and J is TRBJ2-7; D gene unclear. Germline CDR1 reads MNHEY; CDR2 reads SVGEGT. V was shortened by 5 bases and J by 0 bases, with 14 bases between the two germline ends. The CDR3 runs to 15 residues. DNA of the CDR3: TGTGCCAGCAGTCAAAGACACCTTTCCTCCTACGAGCAGTACTTC. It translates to CASSQRHLSSYEQYF.

The CDR3 coding sequence is TGCGCCAGCGCGGAGCCCAGTTACAATGAGCAGTTCTTC. Its translation: CASAEPSYNEQFF. The chain recombines TRBV5-1 with TRBJ2-1; D uncertain. Germline CDR1 reads SGHRS; CDR2 reads YFSETQ. V shed 7 bases and J shed 4 bases, with 12 bases lying between them. This CDR3 spans 13 amino acids.

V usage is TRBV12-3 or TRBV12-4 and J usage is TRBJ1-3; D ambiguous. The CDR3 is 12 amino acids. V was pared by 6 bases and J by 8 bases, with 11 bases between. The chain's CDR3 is CASSLFYDTIYF. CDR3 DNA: TGTGCCAGCAGCCTATTCTACGACACCATATATTTT.

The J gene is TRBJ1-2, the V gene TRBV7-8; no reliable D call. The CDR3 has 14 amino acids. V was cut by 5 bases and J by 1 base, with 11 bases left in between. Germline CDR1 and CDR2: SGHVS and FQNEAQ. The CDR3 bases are TGTGCCAGCAGCCCGGACTTGAGTAACTATGGCTACACCTTC. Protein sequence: CASSPDLSNYGYTF.

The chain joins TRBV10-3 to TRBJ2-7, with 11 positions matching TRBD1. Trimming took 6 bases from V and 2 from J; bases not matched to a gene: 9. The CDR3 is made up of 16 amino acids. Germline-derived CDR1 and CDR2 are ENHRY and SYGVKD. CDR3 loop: CAIRDSPGQGAYEQYF. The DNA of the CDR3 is TGTGCCATCAGAGACTCACCGGGACAGGGGGCCTACGAGCAGTACTTC.